These 24 T cell receptor beta chains share one sample of origin, sequenced in a study of CD8 T cells in Susac syndrome. Reverse transcription used roughly 0.45 to 1 ug RNA and random hexamers. TCRdb re-called the immunoSEQ multiplex PCR reads with MiXCR, one entry per CDR3 protein. Of a few hundred thousand distinct CDR3 sequences in the sample, 95% were seen once. Sequenced sample: CD4+ T cells from PBMCs. Every receptor here comes from a human donor with multiple sclerosis.

The chain combines TRBV6-1 with TRBJ1-5; 8 positions agree with TRBD1. The germline gives CDR1 MNHNS, CDR2 SASEGT. This CDR3 contains 13 residues. Unmatched junction bases numbered 4, after V lost 3 bases and J lost 9 bases. Here the CDR3 reads CASSDRTGTPQHF. The CDR3 nucleotides read TGTGCCAGCAGTGATCGGACAGGGACGCCCCAGCATTTT.

The chain joins TRBV28 to TRBJ1-2; the D gene is possibly TRBD1 (5 bases). The germline V gene has CDR1 MDHEN and CDR2 SYDVKM. This CDR3 comprises 12 residues. V lost 2 bases, J lost 8 bases, and 9 bases lay in between. For the CDR3, the DNA is TGTGCCAGCAGTTTAACAGGACACGGCTACACCTTC. Translated: CASSLTGHGYTF.

This rearrangement joins TRBV6-5 to TRBJ2-3; D is perhaps TRBD1 or TRBD2 (6 bases each). The V end lost 8 bases, the J end lost 0 bases, and 15 bases lay between the germline ends. This CDR3 has 15 amino acids. Germline assignment: CDR1 MNHEY and CDR2 SVGAGI. DNA of the CDR3: TGTGCCAGCCGGGCGGGGACACTAAGCACAGATACGCAGTATTTT. It specifies CASRAGTLSTDTQYF.

This chain uses TRBV20-1 with TRBJ2-5; D unclear. The CDR3 totals 15 residues. CDR1 DFQATT and CDR2 SNEGSKA come from the germline V gene (reference sequence). Trimming pared 0 bases from V and 2 bases from J, leaving 13 bases between. CDR3 nucleotide sequence: TGCAGTGCTAGAGATTTGGCGGCTATTCAAGAGACCCAGTACTTC. Encoded protein: CSARDLAAIQETQYF.

This rearrangement joins TRBV12-3 or TRBV12-4 to TRBJ2-3; TRBD1 agrees at 9 bases. This CDR3 contains 19 residues. V lost 5 bases and J lost 6; bases outside the gene matches: 21. CDR3 sequence: CASSPQPGTGMYLMDTQYF. CDR3 sequence (DNA): TGTGCCAGCAGTCCGCAGCCCGGGACAGGGATGTACTTGATGGATACGCAGTATTTT.

The chain has TRBV5-1 and TRBJ2-1; 9 nucleotides line up with TRBD2. V shed 4 bases and J 4 bases; nucleotides not matched to a gene: 12. Germline CDR1 and CDR2: SGHRS and YFSETQ. The CDR3 contains 17 residues. Here the CDR3 DNA reads TGCGCCAGCAGCATTGAACGCGGGAGGGCCTCATACAATGAGCAGTTCTTC. This encodes CASSIERGRASYNEQFF.

The genes are TRBV11-3 and TRBJ2-1, with D possibly TRBD2 on 6 matching bases. The CDR3 runs to 14 residues. Germline CDR1 reads SGHNT; CDR2 reads YENEEA. V shed 4 bases and J shed 7 bases, with 14 bases lying between them. The CDR3 loop is CASSSSPAGNEQFF. CDR3 sequence (DNA): TGTGCCAGCAGCTCCAGCCCAGCGGGTAATGAGCAGTTCTTC.

As DNA, the CDR3 is TGCGCCAGCGATAGACAGCCCTCCTACAATGAGCAGTTCTTC. Amino acid sequence: CASDRQPSYNEQFF. The rearrangement joins TRBV10-2 to TRBJ2-1, with a weak D call TRBD1 (5 bases). This CDR3 contains 14 residues. In germline, CDR1 is WSHSY, CDR2 SAAADI. Trimming left V 8 bases short and J 0 bases short, with 11 bases between.

This chain uses TRBV20-1 with TRBJ2-1, with 10 positions matching TRBD2. The junction had 1 base not matched to a gene; V was cut back by 7 bases and J by 7 bases. CDR3 length: 11 residues. Germline loops: CDR1 DFQATT, CDR2 SNEGSKA (reference sequence). In DNA form, the CDR3 reads TGCAGTGGAGCGGGAGGGAATGAGCAGTTCTTC. Translation gives CSGAGGNEQFF.

In DNA, the CDR3 is TGTGCCAGCAGCCCCAGGGGGCTGGACGGCTACACCTTC. Its protein product is CASSPRGLDGYTF. The V and J genes are TRBV3-1 and TRBJ1-2; 8 positions match TRBD1. Per germline, CDR1 LGHDT and CDR2 YNNKEL (reference sequence). The CDR3 extends over 13 amino acids. V was pared by 4 bases and J by 8 bases, with 6 bases of the junction left unmatched.

This chain links TRBV6-5 with TRBJ2-7, with a possible D match to TRBD2 (5 bases). The CDR3 has 14 amino acids. Trimming took 0 bases from V and 3 from J, leaving 9 bases between them. Germline CDR1 is MNHEY and CDR2 is SVGAGI. CDR3 residues: CASSYSWENYEQYF. As DNA, the CDR3 is TGTGCCAGCAGTTACTCTTGGGAGAACTACGAGCAGTACTTC.

This clonotype has just one count. The chain recombines TRBV4-1 with TRBJ2-1; no reliable D call. The CDR3 has 15 amino acids. Germline V lookup: CDR1 MGHRA, CDR2 YSYEKL. Trimming removed 1 base at V and 12 bases at J, with 19 bases between. The CDR3 loop is CASSQGRTAMISQFF. CDR3 coding DNA: TGCGCCAGCAGCCAAGGCAGAACCGCAATGATCTCGCAGTTCTTC.

The rearrangement uses TRBV2 and TRBJ1-2, with D maybe TRBD1 (5 bases). Germline CDR1 and CDR2: SNHLY and FYNNEI. The CDR3 sequence is 14 residues long. V lost 10 bases and J 6 bases, leaving 21 bases between the germline ends. In nucleotides, the CDR3 is TGTGCCACGCGCGGGACTTCCGGACCCCATGGCTACACCTTC. Its protein product is CATRGTSGPHGYTF.

The chain employs TRBV12-3 or TRBV12-4 and TRBJ2-3; 10 bases map to TRBD1. The CDR3 spans 14 residues. After removal of 8 bases from V and 0 bases from J, the junction contained 2 bases not matched to a gene. CDR3 in amino acids: CASGTGASTDTQYF. The CDR3 coding sequence is TGTGCCAGCGGGACAGGGGCTAGCACAGATACGCAGTATTTT.

The chain recombines TRBV12-3 or TRBV12-4 with TRBJ2-7, with TRBD2 matching 11 bases. The CDR3 runs to 15 residues. The trim removed 3 bases at V and 7 bases at J, leaving 8 bases unmatched. The CDR3 sequence: CASSFTSGRWGEQYF. In DNA form, the CDR3 reads TGTGCCAGCAGTTTCACTAGCGGGAGATGGGGTGAGCAGTACTTC.

The chain combines TRBV7-9 with TRBJ2-1; TRBD1 or TRBD2 may be the D gene (5 bases each). The CDR3 spans 16 residues. Per the germline V gene, CDR1 is SEHNR and CDR2 is FQNEAQ (reference sequence). Trimming removed 5 bases from V and 5 bases from J, with 19 bases in between. CDR3 region: CASSLRDGLVNNEQFF. The DNA of the CDR3 is TGTGCCAGCAGCCTGAGGGACGGACTCGTCAACAATGAGCAGTTCTTC.

The rearrangement links TRBV29-1 to TRBJ2-7; 8 nucleotides match TRBD1. With 5 bases clipped from V and 7 bases from J, the junction kept 7 bases outside the gene matches. The CDR3 is 12 amino acids. Germline V gene lookup returns CDR1 SQVTM and CDR2 ANQGSEA. The CDR3, as DNA: TGCAGCGTTAATGGACAGGGTCGGGAGCAGTACTTC. As protein: CSVNGQGREQYF.

The rearrangement joins TRBV20-1 to TRBJ1-2, with 12 bases matching TRBD1. Per germline, CDR1 DFQATT and CDR2 SNEGSKA (reference sequence). The CDR3 loop spans 13 amino acids. Trimming at V came to 6 bases and at J to 8 bases, leaving 7 bases not matched to a gene. The CDR3 DNA is TGCAGTGCCGGGACAGGGGGCGGGTTAGGCTACACCTTC. This gives the protein CSAGTGGGLGYTF.

This CDR3 reads CASSSAGTRALNEQFF. In DNA form, the CDR3 reads TGTGCCAGCAGTTCAGCCGGGACAAGGGCCCTCAATGAGCAGTTCTTC. The V gene is TRBV27, the J gene TRBJ2-1, with a possible D match to TRBD1 (6 bases). V lost 4 bases to trimming and J lost 6 bases, with 19 bases between them. This CDR3 spans 16 amino acids. Per the germline V gene, CDR1 is MNHEY and CDR2 is SMNVEV (reference sequence).

The chain employs TRBV18 and TRBJ2-7; D remains unclear. Trimming cost V 2 bases and J 1 base, with 6 bases left between them. The CDR3 runs to 13 residues. CDR1 and CDR2 (germline): KGHSH, LQKENI. CDR3 protein: CASSPSASYEQYF. The CDR3 DNA follows: TGTGCCAGCTCACCAAGCGCTTCCTACGAGCAGTACTTC.

The rearrangement links TRBV4-2 to TRBJ2-3, with D possibly being TRBD2 (6 bases). Trimming shortened V by 1 base and J by 4 bases, and 18 bases separated the two germline ends. Per germline, CDR1 LGHNA and CDR2 YNFKEQ. This CDR3 is 17 amino acids long. The chain's CDR3 is CASSQARVGAGPDTQYF. The CDR3 nucleotides are TGTGCCAGCAGCCAAGCCCGGGTAGGGGCGGGACCAGATACGCAGTATTTT.

DNA of the CDR3: TGCGCCAGCAGCACCCGGATTACGAACACTGAAGCTTTCTTT. Translation gives CASSTRITNTEAFF. The chain employs TRBV4-1 and TRBJ1-1, with D unclear. The germline gives CDR1 MGHRA, CDR2 YSYEKL. The CDR3 runs to 14 residues. The V end was cut by 5 bases, the J end by 1 base, with 11 bases between.

The rearrangement uses TRBV3-1 and TRBJ2-7, with 8 bases fitting TRBD2. The CDR3 is made up of 13 amino acids. Germline V lookup: CDR1 LGHDT, CDR2 YNNKEL (reference sequence). J lost 11 bases, V lost 0 bases, and 6 bases had no gene match. The CDR3 DNA sequence: TGTGCCAGCAGCCAAGACCCATCGGGACTAGAGTACTTC. It encodes CASSQDPSGLEYF.

This rearrangement joins TRBV30 to TRBJ2-1; 8 bases align to TRBD2. CDR1 and CDR2 (germline): GTSNPN, SVGIG (reference sequence). V shed 0 bases, J shed 2 bases, and the junction held 3 bases outside the gene matches. The CDR3 sequence is 15 residues long. For the CDR3, the DNA is TGTGCCTGGAGTGTACCAGCGGGAGCCTACAATGAGCAGTTCTTC. Translating it yields CAWSVPAGAYNEQFF.